The clone carrying this T cell receptor beta chain was detected only a few times. These data belong to a study of T cells in Graves' hyperthyroidism and ophthalmopathy. The TCR beta CDR3 regions underwent amplification using RNA transcripts as the source. The TCR CDR3 first-round RT-PCR relied on the HTBI primer set. TCRdb itself ran the multiplex PCR reads through MiXCR, one entry per CDR3 protein. This table has approximately 700,000 distinct CDR3 sequences, 16% appearing once. Using around 10 ml of fresh peripheral blood, PBMCs were prepared. CDR1 is SGHTA and CDR2 is FQGNSA in the germline V gene. V lost 1 base, J lost 5 bases, and 30 bases lay in between. The CDR3 extends over 20 amino acids.

The chain is built from TRBV7-2 and TRBJ2-7; D remains unclear. The sequenced material came from blood. This sequence was found in a man between 18 and 35 years old with Graves' hyperthyroidism. As DNA, the CDR3 is TGTGCCAGCAGCTTAGTTCGGGTCGGGTTTGTGAACCCTATTTCCCACGAGCAGTACTTC. The encoded protein is CASSLVRVGFVNPISHEQYF.